The clone carrying this T cell receptor (beta chain) is a singleton in its sample. What it recognizes is unknown. Given a much more abundant clone one base away, this may be a read error. Germline values: CDR1 GTSNPN, CDR2 SVGIG (reference sequence). This CDR3 is built from 15 residues. The library came from three nested PCR rounds adapted from ARM-PCR protocols. TCRdb ran MiXCR on the multiplex PCR reads and lists one entry per CDR3 protein. The sample carries approximately 79,000 distinct CDR3 sequences, about two thirds recorded once. RNA was extracted from bulk tissue without any cell sorting. This specimen comes from a study of tumor and adjacent non-tumor tissue in lung cancer. Findings and caveats of the study: Tumor tissue had significantly higher TCR diversity than normal lung.

The TCR comes from a woman aged 35 to 49 with non-small cell lung cancer. The V and J genes are TRBV30 and TRBJ2-1, with D uncertain. Material: lung tumor tissue. The CDR3 is CTWSVTQGRYNEQFF. The CDR3 DNA reads as TGTACCTGGAGTGTAACCCAAGGTCGATACAATGAGCAGTTCTTC.